This is a list of T cell receptor beta chains from one sample in a study of CD8 T cells in ankylosing spondylitis. In TCRdb, the 5' RACE reads were re-called with MiXCR into one record per CDR3 protein. The sample lists approximately 260,000 distinct CDR3 sequences; 8.6% were seen once. Sequenced: blood, either unsorted or a sorted T cell fraction (not recorded which). These receptors all stem from a male donor with ankylosing spondylitis or in good health (not recorded which). Both conserved end residues are part of each CDR3. Each record gives: clone size, V gene, J gene, CDR3 protein. For some rows the clone size is stated as once, few or many, or as a class when expanded; others skip it.

>few|TRBV28|TRBJ2-2
CASSVNRGTGELFF
>many|TRBV7-2|TRBJ1-3
CASSLLTAGNTIYF
>many|TRBV6-1|TRBJ2-2
CASSEGLHTGELFF
>few|TRBV12-3/TRBV12-4|TRBJ2-4
CATRETPGGGIQYF
>many|TRBV20-1|TRBJ1-2
CSARGPYGYTF
>many|TRBV5-1|TRBJ1-1
CASSDRATEAFF
>many|TRBV7-2|TRBJ1-2
CASSFLIEGYTF
>many|TRBV12-3/TRBV12-4|TRBJ2-3
CASSLKRGLSDTQYF
>many|TRBV4-3|TRBJ2-5
CASSQALMVGTQYF
>many|TRBV29-1|TRBJ2-7
CSVLGSSGNSYEQYF
>many|TRBV5-6|TRBJ2-4
CASSYAGIIRNIQYF
>many|TRBV5-5|TRBJ2-2
CASSLVRFATNTGELFF
>many|TRBV20-1|TRBJ1-3
CSALQGAGGNTIYF
>.|TRBV4-1|TRBJ2-7
CASSHLSGQGNYEQYF
>few|TRBV5-1|TRBJ2-2
CASSLTTGGVGELFF
>many|TRBV12-3/TRBV12-4|TRBJ2-1
CASRSQGSYNEQFF
>many|TRBV20-1|TRBJ2-5
CSAFTGPTNQETQYF
>many|TRBV6-2/TRBV6-3|TRBJ2-1
CASSYSGGTGNNEQFF
>many|TRBV5-1|TRBJ2-3
CASSPTTSGRNTDTQYF
>many|TRBV5-5|TRBJ1-5
CASSLGHSNQPQHF
>many|TRBV20-1|TRBJ2-1
CSASLRNEQFF
>few|TRBV10-3|TRBJ1-1
CAITGTLNTEAFF
>many|TRBV12-3/TRBV12-4|TRBJ1-5
CASRQSGYSNQPQHF
>.|TRBV6-5|TRBJ2-5
CASSSRGTGQETQYF
>.|TRBV7-2|TRBJ1-2
CASSLGVANYGYTF
>few|TRBV5-1|TRBJ1-5
CASSLVGGKGQPQHF
>many|TRBV5-1|TRBJ1-1
CASSDISTGWRGAFF
>.|TRBV7-2|TRBJ1-6
CASSGGRLYNSPLHF
>many|TRBV21-1|TRBJ2-1
CASRKGGRLAGPSSYNEQFF
>many|TRBV27|TRBJ2-7
CASRQQGAAYEQYF
>few|TRBV27|TRBJ2-1
CASSSPSGRSRNEQFF
>few|TRBV7-2|TRBJ2-6
CASSLVARSSGANVLTF
>many|TRBV7-2|TRBJ1-6
CASSFVLSSSSPLHF
>many|TRBV5-5|TRBJ1-1
CASSAYAGGNTEAFF
>many|TRBV5-4|TRBJ1-2
CASSPGELWGYTF
>.|TRBV30|TRBJ2-7
CAWSQRLASQYF
>.|TRBV5-1|TRBJ2-7
CASSPEASGPSYEQYF
>.|TRBV7-2|TRBJ2-7
CASSHPGPFYEQYF
>.|TRBV7-2|TRBJ1-3
CASTLQGSGNTIYF
>many|TRBV9|TRBJ1-1
CASSVAANTEAFF
>few|TRBV20-1|TRBJ2-7
CSASSGPAYEQYF
>many|TRBV27|TRBJ1-1
CASSPLQGTNTEAFF